What follows describes a single TCR beta chain. This sample is part of a study of OX40 agonist ivuxolimab in advanced cancers. The CDR3 totals 15 residues. Trimming cost V 1 base and J 4 bases, with 14 bases left between them. Per the germline V gene, CDR1 is LGHNA and CDR2 is YSLEER. Clones were sequenced by immunoSEQ multiplex PCR, and TCRdb holds only the in-frame ones, with some missing. The sample has approximately 100,000 clones, less than 85% seen once. This TCR derives from an adult with an advanced solid tumor such as melanoma, head and neck, liver or kidney cancer. This specimen was CD4+ or CD8+ T cells sorted from blood, taken in a trial of the OX40 agonist ivuxolimab. The rearrangement uses TRBV4-3 and TRBJ2-7, with D perhaps matching TRBD1 (5 bases). CDR3 residues: CASSQGLQGGYEQYF. The CDR3 DNA sequence: TGCGCCAGCAGCCAAGGGCTTCAGGGCGGATACGAGCAGTACTTC.